These 3 T cell receptor beta chains came from one sample sequenced in a study of blood T cell repertoires in COVID-19. Generated by immunoSEQ multiplex PCR, the TCRdb table keeps only in-frame clones and is missing some. The data show about 350,000 clones, around 87% seen once. The specimen sequenced was PBMCs or T cells enriched from blood (not recorded which). The receptors stem from a woman younger than 45 who had recovered from COVID-19.

V and J are TRBV19 and TRBJ1-5; D may be TRBD1 (6 bases). Germline CDR1 LNHDA, CDR2 SQIVND (reference sequence). The CDR3 has 17 residues. V shed 3 bases and J shed 6 bases, with 21 bases lying between them. The CDR3 coding sequence is TGTGCCAGTAGTATCCCCGACGGGGGGGCGGGAGGTCAGCCCCAGCATTTT. As protein: CASSIPDGGAGGQPQHF.

The V and J genes are TRBV13 and TRBJ2-7; 11 bases line up with TRBD2. In germline, CDR1 is PRHDT, CDR2 FYEKMQ (reference sequence). There are 16 residues in the CDR3. With 5 bases clipped from V and 5 bases from J, the junction kept 11 bases outside the gene matches. CDR3: CASSETLAGGSHEQYF. In nucleotides, the CDR3 is TGTGCCAGCAGCGAAACTCTAGCGGGGGGTTCCCACGAGCAGTACTTC.

The chain links TRBV3-1 (or the pseudogene TRBV3-2) to TRBJ1-2; possibly TRBD1 for D (5 bases). The CDR3 runs 13 residues. Trimming shortened V by 6 bases and J by 3 bases, and 11 bases separated the two germline ends. CDR1 LGHDT and CDR2 YNNKEL come from the germline V gene (reference sequence). The CDR3 region has the DNA TGTGCCAGCAGTGGACACCCCCACTATGGCTACACCTTC. Translation gives CASSGHPHYGYTF.